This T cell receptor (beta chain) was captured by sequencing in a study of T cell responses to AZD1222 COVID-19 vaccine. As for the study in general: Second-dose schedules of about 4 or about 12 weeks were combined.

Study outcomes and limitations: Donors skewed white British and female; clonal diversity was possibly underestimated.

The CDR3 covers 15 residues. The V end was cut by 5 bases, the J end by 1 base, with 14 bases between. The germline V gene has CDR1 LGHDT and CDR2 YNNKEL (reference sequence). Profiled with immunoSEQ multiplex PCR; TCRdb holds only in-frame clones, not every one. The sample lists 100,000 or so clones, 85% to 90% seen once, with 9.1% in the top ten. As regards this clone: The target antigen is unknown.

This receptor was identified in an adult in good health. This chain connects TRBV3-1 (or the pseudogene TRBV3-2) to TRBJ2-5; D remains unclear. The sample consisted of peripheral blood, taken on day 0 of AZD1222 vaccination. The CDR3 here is CASSREVKGQETQYF. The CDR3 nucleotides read TGTGCCAGCAGCAGAGAGGTGAAGGGCCAAGAGACCCAGTACTTC.